The clone carrying this T cell receptor beta chain was found a few times. Its antigen is still unknown. This sample stems from a study of blood T cells in healthy people across ages. Study results and limitations: Greater diversity and more naive CD4+ cells were seen in long-lived donors than in aged donors.

A J-beta primer mix and a sample-barcoded 5' primer were used in a second PCR of about 7 to 12 cycles. Each sample provided no less than 2.5 million CDR3-containing paired-end reads. In TCRdb, the 5' RACE reads were re-called with MiXCR into one record per CDR3 protein. The table shows 800,000 to 1,300,000 distinct CDR3 sequences, with about 25% occurring only once. The CDR3 sequence is 13 residues long. Germline V gene lookup returns CDR1 MNHEY and CDR2 SMNVEV (reference sequence). Healthy Caucasian individuals from Russia aged about 6 to 95 were enrolled as donors. Another study also made use of these data, one on T cells of mothers and their children. That study reports: Each donor was one of three healthy Caucasian mothers or one of their six children.

The V gene is TRBV27, the J gene TRBJ2-5; D is uncertain. The J call could be wrong; TRBJ2-7 is a better fit for the DNA end. Sample: blood. This sequence was found in a girl aged 2-10 years in good health. CDR3 loop: CASSALSSYEQYF. The CDR3 region has the DNA TGTGCCAGCAGTGCCCTCAGCTCCTACGAGCAGTACTTC.